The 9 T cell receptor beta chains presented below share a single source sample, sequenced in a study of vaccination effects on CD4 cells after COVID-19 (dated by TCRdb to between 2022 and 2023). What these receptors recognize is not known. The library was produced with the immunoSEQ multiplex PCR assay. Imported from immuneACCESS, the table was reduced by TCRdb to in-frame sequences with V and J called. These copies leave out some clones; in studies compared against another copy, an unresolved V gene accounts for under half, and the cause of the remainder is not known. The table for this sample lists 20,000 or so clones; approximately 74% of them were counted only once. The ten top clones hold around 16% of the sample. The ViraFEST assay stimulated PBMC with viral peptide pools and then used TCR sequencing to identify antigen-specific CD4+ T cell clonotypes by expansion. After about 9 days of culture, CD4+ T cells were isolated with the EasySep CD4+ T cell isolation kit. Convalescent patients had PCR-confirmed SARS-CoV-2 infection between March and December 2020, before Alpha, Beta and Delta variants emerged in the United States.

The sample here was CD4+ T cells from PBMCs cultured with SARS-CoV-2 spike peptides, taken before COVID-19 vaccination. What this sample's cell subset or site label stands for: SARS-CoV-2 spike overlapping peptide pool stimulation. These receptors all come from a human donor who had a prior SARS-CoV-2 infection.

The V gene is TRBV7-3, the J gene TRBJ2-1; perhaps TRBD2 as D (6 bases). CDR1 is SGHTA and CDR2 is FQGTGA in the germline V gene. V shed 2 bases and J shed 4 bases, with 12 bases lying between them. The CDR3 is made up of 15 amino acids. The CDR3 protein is CASSLWLAPYNEQFF. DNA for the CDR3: TGTGCCAGCAGCTTATGGCTAGCGCCATACAATGAGCAGTTCTTC.

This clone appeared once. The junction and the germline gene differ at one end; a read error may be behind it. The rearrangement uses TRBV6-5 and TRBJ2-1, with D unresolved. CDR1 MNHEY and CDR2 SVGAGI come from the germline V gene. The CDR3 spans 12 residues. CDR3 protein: CASSDSLYEQFF. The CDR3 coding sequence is TGTGCCAGCAGTGACTCCCTTTATGAGCAGTTCTTC.

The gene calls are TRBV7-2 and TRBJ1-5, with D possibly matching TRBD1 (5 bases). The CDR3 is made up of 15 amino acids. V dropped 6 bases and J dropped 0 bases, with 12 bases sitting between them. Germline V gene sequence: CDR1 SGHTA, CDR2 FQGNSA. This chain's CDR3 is CASRPQGVSNQPQHF. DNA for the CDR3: TGTGCCAGCAGGCCCCAGGGTGTTAGCAATCAGCCCCAGCATTTT.

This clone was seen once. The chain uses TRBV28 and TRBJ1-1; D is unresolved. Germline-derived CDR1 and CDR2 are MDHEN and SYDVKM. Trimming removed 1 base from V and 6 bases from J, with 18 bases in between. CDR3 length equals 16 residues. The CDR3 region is CASSLLGRAGKAEAFF. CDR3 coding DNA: TGTGCCAGCAGTTTATTAGGGCGAGCTGGGAAGGCTGAAGCTTTCTTT.

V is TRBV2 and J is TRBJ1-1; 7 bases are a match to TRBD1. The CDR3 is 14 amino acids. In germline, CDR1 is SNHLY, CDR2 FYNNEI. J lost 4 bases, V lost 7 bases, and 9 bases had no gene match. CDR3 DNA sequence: TGTGCCAGCACCTACTCAGGGGGAAGCACTGAAGCTTTCTTT. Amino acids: CASTYSGGSTEAFF.

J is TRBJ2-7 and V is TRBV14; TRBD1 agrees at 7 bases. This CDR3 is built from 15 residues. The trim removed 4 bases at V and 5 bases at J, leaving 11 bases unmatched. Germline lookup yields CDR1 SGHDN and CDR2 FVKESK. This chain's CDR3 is CASSPLDRVSDEQYF. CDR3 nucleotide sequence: TGTGCCAGCAGCCCACTAGACAGGGTCTCGGACGAGCAGTACTTC.

The CDR3 bases are TGTGCCTGGAGTATGGACTCTGGGGCCAACGTCCTGACTTTC. Protein sequence: CAWSMDSGANVLTF. The rearrangement links TRBV30 to TRBJ2-6; D not resolved. CDR3 length: 14 amino acids. The germline V and J ends were trimmed by 2 bases and 0 bases, with 5 bases remaining between them. CDR1 and CDR2 (germline): GTSNPN, SVGIG (reference sequence). The whole variable domain, filled in from reference TRBV30 and TRBJ2-6, reads SQTIHQWPATLVQPVGSPLSLECTVEGTSNPNLYWYRQAAGRGLQLLFYSVGIGQISSEVPQNLSASRPQDRQFILSSKKLLLSDSGFYLCAWSMDSGANVLTFGAGSRLTVL.

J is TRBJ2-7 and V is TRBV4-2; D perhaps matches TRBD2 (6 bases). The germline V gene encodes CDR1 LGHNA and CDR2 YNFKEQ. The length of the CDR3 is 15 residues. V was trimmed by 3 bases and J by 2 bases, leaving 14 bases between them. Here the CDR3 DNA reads TGTGCCAGCAGCCAGGAGTCGGGGGAACCCTACGAGCAGTACTTC. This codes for CASSQESGEPYEQYF.

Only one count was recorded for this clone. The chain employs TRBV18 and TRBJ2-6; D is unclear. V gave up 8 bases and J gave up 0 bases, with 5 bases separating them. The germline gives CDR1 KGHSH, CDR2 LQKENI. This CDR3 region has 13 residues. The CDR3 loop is CASMASGANVLTF. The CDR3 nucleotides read TGTGCCAGCATGGCCTCTGGGGCCAACGTCCTGACTTTC. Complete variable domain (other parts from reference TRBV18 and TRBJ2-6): NAGVMQNPRHLVRRRGQEARLRCSPMKGHSHVYWYRQLPEEGLKFMVYLQKENIIDESGMPKERFSAEFPKEGPSILRIQQVVRGDSAAYFCASMASGANVLTFGAGSRLTVL.